This entry lists 10 T cell receptor beta chains sequenced from one sample in a study of early T cells in non-severe SARS-CoV-2 infection. Using its own MiXCR run on the 5' RACE reads, TCRdb lists one record per CDR3 protein. The data contain tens of thousands of distinct CDR3 sequences, 6.2% of them singletons. The sample taken for sequencing was whole blood. The source is an adult who was a healthcare worker with PCR-confirmed SARS-CoV-2 infection or an uninfected control (not recorded which).

V and J are TRBV6-2 or TRBV6-3 and TRBJ1-1; D remains unclear. The germline CDR1 and CDR2 sequences are MNHEY and SVGEGT. CDR3 length equals 15 residues. V gave up 0 bases and J gave up 10 bases, with 18 bases separating them. Here the CDR3 reads CASSYSLLSDGGAFF. For the CDR3, the DNA is TGTGCCAGCAGTTACTCGTTGTTGTCGGACGGAGGAGCTTTCTTT.

This clonotype was seen many times. V and J are TRBV12-3 or TRBV12-4 and TRBJ2-3; D unresolved. CDR3 length: 14 amino acids. Trimming took off 4 bases at V and 1 base at J, with 9 bases between the two ends. CDR3 bases: TGTGCCAGCAGTTCTTTTGAGGGCACAGATACGCAGTATTTT. The encoded protein is CASSSFEGTDTQYF.

This clonotype was counted ten times or more. The chain recombines TRBV5-4 with TRBJ2-2; 15 bases fit TRBD2. Germline V gene data show CDR1 as SGHNT and CDR2 as YYREEE (reference sequence). CDR3 length: 20 amino acids. The V gene end was trimmed by 5 bases and the J gene end by 1 base; junction bases not matched to a gene: 12. CDR3 protein: CASRFEPGLAGGRNTGELFF. For the CDR3, the DNA is TGTGCCAGCAGATTCGAGCCGGGACTAGCGGGGGGCCGGAACACCGGGGAGCTGTTTTTT.

The chain links TRBV11-2 to TRBJ2-1; D may be TRBD1 (5 bases). CDR1 and CDR2 from the germline V gene are SGHAT and FQNNGV. V dropped 4 bases and J dropped 14 bases, with 18 bases sitting between them. This CDR3 is 13 amino acids long. The CDR3 DNA reads TGTGCCAGCAGCTCGCGTAGGGGCTCGGTGGAGTTCTTC. Its protein is CASSSRRGSVEFF.

This clonotype ranks as medium-sized (0.01 to 0.1%). This sequence joins TRBV7-8 and TRBJ2-2; D is possibly TRBD1 (5 bases). The CDR3 sequence is 16 residues long. CDR1 is SGHVS, CDR2 FQNEAQ, per germline. V lost 10 bases to trimming and J lost 4 bases, with 22 bases between them. DNA of the CDR3: TGTGCCACATACACATCTCAGGGCTTGGGCACCGGGGAGCTGTTTTTT. Translating it yields CATYTSQGLGTGELFF.

This clonotype was seen more than once but under ten times. In DNA, the CDR3 is TGCGCCAGCAGCCGAGGTAGCGGAATAAAGTACTTC. Protein product: CASSRGSGIKYF. V and J are TRBV5-1 and TRBJ2-4; D may be TRBD2 (6 bases). The CDR3 is made up of 12 amino acids. In germline, CDR1 is SGHRS, CDR2 YFSETQ. Trimming removed 4 bases from V and 14 bases from J, with 16 bases in between.

This clonotype has at least ten counts. This chain connects TRBV4-3 to TRBJ2-1; D possibly matches TRBD1 or TRBD2 (5 bases each). The CDR3 loop spans 18 amino acids. The V end was cut by 1 base, the J end by 5 bases, with 21 bases between. Looked up from germline, CDR1 is LGHNA and CDR2 is YSLEER. The CDR3 sequence: CASSQVGSRSGPHNEQFF. Written as DNA, the CDR3 is TGCGCCAGCAGCCAAGTGGGATCCCGGTCGGGGCCCCACAATGAGCAGTTCTTC.

This clonotype came up a few times. J is TRBJ1-5 and V is TRBV12-3 or TRBV12-4, with unresolved D. Trimming cost V 3 bases and J 2 bases, with 8 bases left between them. The CDR3 is made up of 14 amino acids. CDR3 coding DNA: TGTGCCAGCAGTTTTCCAAGGGGCAATCAGCCCCAGCATTTT. Protein sequence: CASSFPRGNQPQHF.

This clonotype was found many times. This chain connects TRBV20-1 to TRBJ1-1; D is perhaps TRBD1 (6 bases). Deletions cut 6 bases from V and 1 base from J, with 12 bases between. The CDR3 totals 13 residues. The V gene's germline CDR1 is DFQATT and CDR2 SNEGSKA (reference sequence). CDR3 protein: CSAWGPGNTEAFF. The DNA of the CDR3 is TGCAGTGCCTGGGGGCCGGGGAACACTGAAGCTTTCTTT.

This clonotype was seen repeatedly, ten times or more. The chain recombines TRBV19 with TRBJ2-6, with 7 bases identical to TRBD1. The ends lost 4 bases at V and 0 bases at J; junction bases unmatched: 6. The CDR3 is 17 amino acids. Looked up from germline, CDR1 is LNHDA and CDR2 is SQIVND (reference sequence). The chain's CDR3 is CASSKPRQGSGANVLTF. The DNA for the CDR3 is TGTGCCAGTAGTAAGCCCCGACAGGGCTCTGGGGCCAACGTCCTGACTTTC.